The clone carrying this T cell receptor (beta chain) was seen a few times. Unique molecular identifiers were used to barcode this TCRbeta library. MiXCR was run by TCRdb on the PCR reads, yielding one entry per CDR3 protein. The sample shows 490,000 or so distinct CDR3 sequences, approximately 13% of them seen only once. Between the trimmed V and J ends, which lost 4 bases and 1 base, there was a span of 13 bases. This CDR3 has 15 residues. The sample comes from a study of T-cell reconstitution after alpha-beta-depleted transplantation in children. This TCR was recovered from a human donor who donated a stem cell graft to a child with combined immunodeficiency. The rearrangement joins TRBV12-3 or TRBV12-4 to TRBJ2-5, with D possibly TRBD1 on 6 matching bases. The sample in question was PBMCs from the stem cell graft donor, obtained from the stem cell graft. The DNA of the CDR3 is TGTGCCAGCAGTTACTTACAGGGATCCCAAGAGACCCAGTACTTC. It encodes CASSYLQGSQETQYF.